This TCR beta chain was retrieved from a study of Graves' ophthalmopathy and Graves' hyperthyroidism. The CDR3 is 13 amino acids. Trimming stripped 6 bases from V and 7 bases from J, with 15 bases between. A few counts support this clonotype. RNA transcripts were the template, and TCR beta CDR3 regions were amplified from them. The library came from an HTBI-primed first-round RT-PCR and a second-round multiplex PCR. TCRdb analysed the multiplex PCR reads with MiXCR anew, one entry per CDR3 protein. This repertoire shows 620,000 or so distinct CDR3 sequences, approximately 21% found once; its top ten account for approximately 7.7%.

Material for sequencing was peripheral blood. This TCR was sampled from a woman under 30 with stable Graves' hyperthyroidism. Some clones in this sample may be carry-over from other donors' samples. J is TRBJ1-1 and V is TRBV12-3 or TRBV12-4; tentatively, D is TRBD1 (6 bases). The chain's CDR3 is CASSFQGPSEAFF. CDR3 in DNA: TGTGCCAGCAGCTTTCAGGGGCCCAGTGAAGCTTTCTTT.